Below, 27 T cell receptor beta chains from the same sample are listed, as sequenced in a study of graft-versus-host responses after intestinal transplantation (dated by TCRdb to the early 2020s). To isolate intraepithelial and lamina propria lymphocytes from graft specimens, dithiothreitol, EDTA incubations and collagenase D digestion were used. Libraries were prepared through the immunoSEQ multiplex PCR assay. The immuneACCESS repertoire file appears here via TCRdb, limited to in-frame rearrangements. These files lack a portion of the clones; in checked studies, under half of the deficit traces to unresolved V genes, and the cause of the others is not known. Across this sample there are approximately 15,000 clones, with around 63% seen only once. The ten largest clones take up 13% of the sample. The specimen was ileum tissue, collected 524 days after transplant. The receptors stem from a human patient who received an intestinal transplant, so some T cells may come from the graft donor.

V usage is TRBV9 and J usage is TRBJ2-3, with 8 bases lining up with TRBD2. The CDR3 runs to 17 residues. The V and J ends lost 3 bases and 2 bases, in that order; junction bases with no gene match: 11. The V gene's germline CDR1 is SGDLS and CDR2 YYNGEE. DNA of the CDR3: TGTGCCAGCAGCGGTTCTCCGGGGGGGGCAATCACAGATACGCAGTATTTT. Protein sequence: CASSGSPGGAITDTQYF.

The V call is TRBV5-1, the J call TRBJ1-1; TRBD1 is a possible D gene (5 bases). Between the trimmed V and J ends, which lost 4 bases and 4 bases, there was a span of 11 bases. Germline CDR1 reads SGHRS; CDR2 reads YFSETQ. CDR3 size: 13 residues. In nucleotides, the CDR3 is TGCGCCAGCAGCCTGGACCAGGGCACTGAAGCTTTCTTT. It translates to CASSLDQGTEAFF. Variable domain in full (rest from reference TRBV5-1 and TRBJ1-1): KAGVTQTPRYLIKTRGQQVTLSCSPISGHRSVSWYQQTPGQGLQFLFEYFSETQRNKGNFPGRFSGRQFSNSRSEMNVSTLELGDSALYLCASSLDQGTEAFFGQGTRLTVV.

V usage is TRBV25-1 and J usage is TRBJ1-4; 9 positions agree with TRBD1. In germline, CDR1 is MGHDK, CDR2 SYGVNS. The J segment lost 7 bases and the V segment lost 0 bases, leaving 3 bases of the junction unmatched. The CDR3 contains 15 residues. CDR3 nucleotides: TGTGCCAGCAGTGAATATGGGGGACAGGGTGAAAAACTGTTTTTT. Its protein is CASSEYGGQGEKLFF. Complete variable domain (other parts from reference TRBV25-1 and TRBJ1-4): EADIYQTPRYLVIGTGKKITLECSQTMGHDKMYWYQQDPGMELHLIHYSYGVNSTEKGDLSSESTVSRIRTEHFPLTLESARPSHTSQYLCASSEYGGQGEKLFFGSGTQLSVL.

This chain joins TRBV6-1 and TRBJ1-4; D unclear. There are 15 residues in the CDR3. Germline V gene sequence: CDR1 MNHNS, CDR2 SASEGT. V lost 0 bases and J lost 6, with 11 bases in between. The CDR3 DNA reads TGTGCCAGCAGTGAAGCGCTCGGGGATCATGAAAAACTGTTTTTT. Protein product: CASSEALGDHEKLFF.

This clone was observed a few times. The CDR3 coding sequence is TGTGCCAGTAGTGGGCAGTTATCCTATGGCTACACCTTC. This translates into CASSGQLSYGYTF. V gene TRBV19 combines with J gene TRBJ1-2; D not certain. Trimming removed 5 bases from V and 4 bases from J, with 11 bases in between. Germline V CDR1 and CDR2: LNHDA, SQIVND (reference sequence). This CDR3 has 13 amino acids.

This rearrangement joins TRBV6-5 to TRBJ2-7; D is perhaps TRBD1 (5 bases). Looked up from germline, CDR1 is MNHEY and CDR2 is SVGAGI. V gave up 5 bases and J gave up 0 bases, with 8 bases separating them. This CDR3 spans 13 amino acids. The DNA for the CDR3 is TGTGCCAGCAGTGTCCAGGGCTCCTACGAGCAGTACTTC. It specifies CASSVQGSYEQYF.

The chain employs TRBV5-5 and TRBJ1-2; D is unclear. The CDR3 has 15 amino acids. Trimming took 0 bases from V and 3 from J, leaving 12 bases between them. Per the germline V gene, CDR1 is SGHKS and CDR2 is YYEKEE (reference sequence). CDR3 coding DNA: TGTGCCAGCAGCTTGGCGGGCAGCGGATACTATGGCTACACCTTC. Residues: CASSLAGSGYYGYTF.

This clone was found a few times. This chain links TRBV27 with TRBJ2-1, with TRBD2 identical over 13 bases. CDR1 MNHEY and CDR2 SMNVEV come from the germline V gene (reference sequence). This CDR3 is 17 amino acids long. V dropped 9 bases and J dropped 2; count of bases not matched to a gene: 10. The CDR3 region has the DNA TGTGCCAGTAAAATTCGGACTAGCGGGGGTGCCTACAATGAGCAGTTCTTC. It is translated as CASKIRTSGGAYNEQFF.

The chain employs TRBV25-1 and TRBJ1-6, with 7 positions matching TRBD1. With V trimmed by 3 bases and J by 5 bases, 10 bases remained unmatched. Per the germline V gene, CDR1 is MGHDK and CDR2 is SYGVNS. This CDR3 comprises 17 residues. CDR3: CASSDTTGVWNNSPLHF. DNA of the CDR3: TGTGCCAGCAGTGACACCACAGGGGTCTGGAATAATTCACCCCTCCACTTT.

This clone came up a few times. The CDR3 sequence: CASKAGQGETQYF. CDR3 DNA: TGTGCCAGTAAAGCCGGACAAGGGGAGACCCAGTACTTC. The V and J genes are TRBV19 and TRBJ2-5, with a tentative D call TRBD1 (5 bases). The CDR3 spans 13 residues. V was shortened by 7 bases and J by 5 bases, with 14 bases between the two germline ends. Germline CDR1 reads LNHDA; CDR2 reads SQIVND (reference sequence).

The CDR3 reads CASSAYAGDTGELFF. DNA of the CDR3: TGTGCCAGCAGCGCCTACGCAGGGGACACCGGGGAGCTGTTTTTT. The chain joins TRBV9 to TRBJ2-2; possibly TRBD1 for D (6 bases). Germline loops: CDR1 SGDLS, CDR2 YYNGEE. The CDR3 spans 15 residues. Trimming stripped 3 bases from V and 3 bases from J, with 12 bases between.

CDR3 protein: CASSEWTGVLYGYTF. The CDR3 DNA sequence: TGCGCCAGCAGTGAGTGGACAGGGGTTCTCTATGGCTACACCTTC. This chain uses TRBV10-2 with TRBJ1-2; TRBD1 agrees at 9 bases. CDR3 length equals 15 residues. J gave up 4 bases and V 1 base, and 4 bases lay outside the gene matches. Germline V gives CDR1 WSHSY, CDR2 SAAADI.

By share of the sample, this clone is medium-sized (0.01 to 0.1%). The chain joins TRBV6-6 to TRBJ1-2; D remains unclear. Trimming pared 8 bases from V and 2 bases from J, leaving 9 bases between. CDR3 length: 12 amino acids. Per the germline V gene, CDR1 is MNHNY and CDR2 is SVGAGI (reference sequence). The CDR3 DNA reads TGTGCCAGCTCAACAGTCAACTATGGCTACACCTTC. Its protein is CASSTVNYGYTF.

The chain employs TRBV5-1 and TRBJ2-7; a possible D gene is TRBD1 (5 bases). The germline V and J ends were trimmed by 0 bases and 1 base, with 8 bases remaining between them. The germline CDR1 and CDR2 sequences are SGHRS and YFSETQ. The CDR3 spans 14 residues. As DNA, the CDR3 is TGCGCCAGCAGCTTGGACAGGCTTTCCTACGAGCAGTACTTC. This encodes CASSLDRLSYEQYF. Full variable domain (remainder filled in from reference TRBV5-1 and TRBJ2-7): KAGVTQTPRYLIKTRGQQVTLSCSPISGHRSVSWYQQTPGQGLQFLFEYFSETQRNKGNFPGRFSGRQFSNSRSEMNVSTLELGDSALYLCASSLDRLSYEQYFGPGTRLTVT.

V gene TRBV9 combines with J gene TRBJ1-2, with 7 nucleotides matching TRBD1. This CDR3 spans 14 amino acids. CDR1 SGDLS and CDR2 YYNGEE come from the germline V gene. Unmatched junction bases numbered 8, after V lost 3 bases and J lost 6 bases. The CDR3 DNA reads as TGTGCCAGCAGCGCCAGACAGGGAACCGATGGCTACACCTTC. Translated, it gives CASSARQGTDGYTF.

This clone was observed a few times. The chain carries TRBV7-6 and TRBJ2-3; 8 bases line up with TRBD1. V lost 2 bases and J lost 5; bases outside the gene matches: 9. Germline assignment: CDR1 SGHVS and CDR2 FNYEAQ. The CDR3 spans 16 residues. The chain's CDR3 is CASSLLQGASEDTQYF. The DNA of the CDR3 is TGTGCCAGCAGCTTATTGCAGGGGGCGTCGGAAGATACGCAGTATTTT.

The chain combines TRBV15 with TRBJ2-1, with no clear D. Trimming removed 6 bases from V and 2 bases from J, with 11 bases in between. The CDR3 loop spans 14 amino acids. Germline V CDR1 and CDR2: LNHNV, YYDKDF (reference sequence). CDR3 sequence (DNA): TGTGCCACCAGTGACTCCGCCCCCTACAATGAGCAGTTCTTC. Its protein is CATSDSAPYNEQFF.

CDR3 bases: TGCGCCAGCAGCTTGGGCCCAACCGGGGGTCCCAATGAGCAGTTCTTC. This sequence encodes CASSLGPTGGPNEQFF. The chain couples TRBV5-1 to TRBJ2-1, with D possibly matching TRBD2 (6 bases). The CDR3 loop spans 16 amino acids. Germline V gene sequence: CDR1 SGHRS, CDR2 YFSETQ. V was clipped by 0 bases and J by 6 bases, with 16 bases between them.

This chain links TRBV7-8 with TRBJ2-3; 8 nucleotides align to TRBD2. The junction had 8 bases not matched to a gene; V was cut back by 2 bases and J by 4 bases. The CDR3 totals 16 residues. CDR1 and CDR2 from the germline V gene are SGHVS and FQNEAQ. Written as DNA, the CDR3 is TGTGCCAGCAGCTTAAGGGTGTTTAGCGGGGCAGATACGCAGTATTTT. Translating gives CASSLRVFSGADTQYF.

V is TRBV9 and J is TRBJ2-5, with 10 bases fitting TRBD2. The CDR3 spans 15 residues. Unmatched junction bases numbered 5, after V lost 3 bases and J lost 3 bases. CDR1 is SGDLS and CDR2 is YYNGEE in the germline V gene. DNA of the CDR3: TGTGCCAGCAGCGCAGCGGGGGGGCCTGAAGAGACCCAGTACTTC. Translated: CASSAAGGPEETQYF. Complete variable domain (other parts from reference TRBV9 and TRBJ2-5): DSGVTQTPKHLITATGQRVTLRCSPRSGDLSVYWYQQSLDQGLQFLIQYYNGEERAKGNILERFSAQQFPDLHSELNLSSLELGDSALYFCASSAAGGPEETQYFGPGTRLLVL.

This clone was counted a few times. The rearrangement uses TRBV19 and TRBJ2-5; a weak D match, TRBD1 (6 bases). The ends were cut back, 5 bases at V and 5 bases at J, with 12 bases in the middle. Germline CDR1 and CDR2: LNHDA and SQIVND (reference sequence). The CDR3 runs to 13 residues. The chain's CDR3 is CASSVGQTETQYF. DNA of the CDR3: TGTGCCAGTAGTGTCGGACAGACTGAGACCCAGTACTTC.

This clone was seen a few times. This sequence joins TRBV5-1 and TRBJ1-3; 8 bases agree with TRBD1. CDR3 size: 19 residues. V lost 2 bases, J lost 0 bases, and 13 bases stayed unmatched. Per the germline V gene, CDR1 is SGHRS and CDR2 is YFSETQ. The CDR3 protein is CASSLVGTGGTSSGNTIYF. The CDR3 DNA sequence: TGCGCCAGCAGCTTAGTGGGGACAGGAGGAACCAGCTCTGGAAACACCATATATTTT.

The gene calls are TRBV11-3 and TRBJ2-7; TRBD2 aligns across 7 bases. This CDR3 region has 14 residues. V shed 1 base and J 3 bases; nucleotides not matched to a gene: 3. Per germline, CDR1 SGHNT and CDR2 YENEEA. CDR3 DNA sequence: TGTGCCAGCAGCTTAGGGGGGGGTAACTACGAGCAGTACTTC. Translation: CASSLGGGNYEQYF.

V and J are TRBV7-2 and TRBJ2-2; tentatively, D is TRBD1 (5 bases). Trimming took off 3 bases at V and 4 bases at J, with 9 bases between the two ends. The CDR3 consists of 14 residues. CDR1 SGHTA and CDR2 FQGNSA come from the germline V gene. For the CDR3, the DNA is TGTGCCAGCAGCTTCCAGGGTGTCACCGGGGAGCTGTTTTTT. Its translation is CASSFQGVTGELFF.

This clone was seen just once. This chain joins TRBV5-1 and TRBJ1-3; the match to TRBD1 covers 8 bases. CDR3 length equals 18 residues. Looked up from germline, CDR1 is SGHRS and CDR2 is YFSETQ. The V gene end was trimmed by 4 bases and the J gene end by 0 bases; junction bases not matched to a gene: 12. The CDR3 nucleotides are TGCGCCAGCAGCCTGGCTCCTGCCGGGACAGGCTCTGGAAACACCATATATTTT. As protein: CASSLAPAGTGSGNTIYF.

This chain connects TRBV29-1 to TRBJ2-3; 8 bases are shared with TRBD2. Unmatched junction bases numbered 5, after V lost 7 bases and J lost 5 bases. CDR3 length: 12 residues. Germline V gene sequence: CDR1 SQVTM, CDR2 ANQGSEA. The CDR3 bases are TGCAGCGGCGGGAGGTACGGAGATACGCAGTATTTT. It encodes CSGGRYGDTQYF.

The rearrangement joins TRBV19 to TRBJ2-2, with 8 bases matching TRBD1. V trimming: 5 bases; J trimming: 5 bases; junction bases outside the gene matches: 7. This CDR3 region has 15 residues. Per the germline V gene, CDR1 is LNHDA and CDR2 is SQIVND (reference sequence). The CDR3 region is CASSSRQGKTGELFF. The CDR3 coding sequence is TGTGCCAGTAGTTCCCGACAGGGGAAAACCGGGGAGCTGTTTTTT.